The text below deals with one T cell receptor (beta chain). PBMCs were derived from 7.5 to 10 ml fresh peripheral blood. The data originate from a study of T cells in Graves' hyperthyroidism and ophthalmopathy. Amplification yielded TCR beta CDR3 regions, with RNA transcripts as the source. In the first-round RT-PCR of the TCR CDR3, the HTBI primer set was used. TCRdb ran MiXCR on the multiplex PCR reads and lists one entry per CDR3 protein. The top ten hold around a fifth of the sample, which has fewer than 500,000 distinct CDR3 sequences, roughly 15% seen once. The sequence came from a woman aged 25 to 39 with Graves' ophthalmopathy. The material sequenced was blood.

In DNA form, the CDR3 reads TGTGCCAGCAGCCAAGAAGGGGACAGGGCGGCCGAGCAGTACTTC. Amino acids: CASSQEGDRAAEQYF. The J gene is TRBJ2-7, the V gene TRBV3-1, with TRBD1 identical over 9 bases. V shed 0 bases and J 6 bases; nucleotides not matched to a gene: 6. This CDR3 is built from 15 residues. CDR1 and CDR2 from the germline V gene are LGHDT and YNNKEL (reference sequence).